This entry features one TCR beta chain sequence. The data derive from a study of beta chain features in type 1 diabetes. The entirety of the isolated RNA underwent reverse transcription, so expressed TCRB transcripts were sequenced. Produced via immunoSEQ multiplex PCR; TCRdb's table is partial and in-frame only. The sample lists under 200,000 clones, just over 9% seen once, with 2% to 2.5% in the top ten. The V and J ends lost 6 bases and 3 bases respectively, with 18 bases between them. This CDR3 is 15 amino acids long. The germline V gene has CDR1 SGHRS and CDR2 YFSETQ. The receptor's source is a woman younger than 30 in good health. The chain links TRBV5-1 to TRBJ1-1; weak D call: TRBD1 (6 bases). Specimen: central memory CD4+ T cells from blood. CDR3 DNA: TGCGCCAGCAAGGTTTTATTACAGGGAGACACTGAAGCTTTCTTT. Translated: CASKVLLQGDTEAFF.